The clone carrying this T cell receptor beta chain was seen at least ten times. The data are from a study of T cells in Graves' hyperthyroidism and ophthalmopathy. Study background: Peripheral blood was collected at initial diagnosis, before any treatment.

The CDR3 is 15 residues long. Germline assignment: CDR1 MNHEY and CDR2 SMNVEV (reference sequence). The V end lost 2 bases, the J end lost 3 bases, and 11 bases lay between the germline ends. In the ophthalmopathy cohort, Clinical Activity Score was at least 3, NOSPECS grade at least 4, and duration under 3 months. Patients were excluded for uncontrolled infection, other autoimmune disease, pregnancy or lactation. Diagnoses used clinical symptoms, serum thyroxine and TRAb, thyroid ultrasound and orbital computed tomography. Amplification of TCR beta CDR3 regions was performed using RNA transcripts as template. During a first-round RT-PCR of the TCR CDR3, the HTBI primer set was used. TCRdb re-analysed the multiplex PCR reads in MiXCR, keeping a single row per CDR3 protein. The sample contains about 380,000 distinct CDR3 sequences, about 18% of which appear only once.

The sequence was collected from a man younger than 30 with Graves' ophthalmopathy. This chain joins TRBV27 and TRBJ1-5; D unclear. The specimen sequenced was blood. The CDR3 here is CASSLRAVINQPQHF. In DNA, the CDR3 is TGTGCCAGCAGTTTACGAGCCGTCATCAATCAGCCCCAGCATTTT.